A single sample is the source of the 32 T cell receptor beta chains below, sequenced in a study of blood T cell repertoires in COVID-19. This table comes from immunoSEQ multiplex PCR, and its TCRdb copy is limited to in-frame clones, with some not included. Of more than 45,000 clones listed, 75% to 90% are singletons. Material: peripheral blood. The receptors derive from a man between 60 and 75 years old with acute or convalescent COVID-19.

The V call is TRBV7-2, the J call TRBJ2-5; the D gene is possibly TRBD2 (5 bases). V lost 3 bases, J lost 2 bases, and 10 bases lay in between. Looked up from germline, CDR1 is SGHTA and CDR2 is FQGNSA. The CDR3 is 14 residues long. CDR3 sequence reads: CASSFDGVQETQYF. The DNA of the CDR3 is TGTGCCAGCAGCTTCGACGGGGTGCAAGAGACCCAGTACTTC.

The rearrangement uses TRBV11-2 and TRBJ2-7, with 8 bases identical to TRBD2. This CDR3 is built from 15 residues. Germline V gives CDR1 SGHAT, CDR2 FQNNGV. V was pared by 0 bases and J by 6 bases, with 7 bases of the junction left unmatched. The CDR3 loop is CASSLDSGTPSEQYF. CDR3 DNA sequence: TGTGCCAGCAGCTTAGATAGCGGGACCCCAAGCGAGCAGTACTTC. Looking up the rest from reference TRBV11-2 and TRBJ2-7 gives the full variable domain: EAGVAQSPRYKIIEKRQSVAFWCNPISGHATLYWYQQILGQGPKLLIQFQNNGVVDDSQLPKDRFSAERLKGVDSTLKIQPAKLEDSAVYLCASSLDSGTPSEQYFGPGTRLTVT.

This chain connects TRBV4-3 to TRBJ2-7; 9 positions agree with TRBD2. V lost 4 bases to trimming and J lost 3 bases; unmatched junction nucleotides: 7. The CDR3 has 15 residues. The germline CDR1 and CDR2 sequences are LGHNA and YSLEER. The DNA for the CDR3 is TGCGCCAGCAGCCCTTTGCGGGAGGGCCGCTACGAGCAGTACTTC. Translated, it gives CASSPLREGRYEQYF.

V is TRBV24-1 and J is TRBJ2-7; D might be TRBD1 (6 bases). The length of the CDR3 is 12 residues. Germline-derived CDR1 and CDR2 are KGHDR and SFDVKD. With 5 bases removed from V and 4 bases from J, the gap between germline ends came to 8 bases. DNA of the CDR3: TGTGCCACCAGTGGAGGGGGTTACGAGCAGTACTTC. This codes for CATSGGGYEQYF.

CDR3 residues: CAPLRWVGDLSYNEQFF. CDR3 bases: TGTGCACCTCTAAGGTGGGTAGGGGACTTATCCTACAATGAGCAGTTCTTC. This chain uses TRBV7-9 with TRBJ2-1, with TRBD2 as a possible D gene (6 bases). Germline lookup yields CDR1 SEHNR and CDR2 FQNEAQ (reference sequence). The CDR3 length is 17 residues.

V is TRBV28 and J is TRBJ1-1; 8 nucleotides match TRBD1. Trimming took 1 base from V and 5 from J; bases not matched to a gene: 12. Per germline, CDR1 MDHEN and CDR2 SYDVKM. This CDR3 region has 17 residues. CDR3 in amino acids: CASSLLVQGVSRTEAFF. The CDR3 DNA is TGTGCCAGCAGTTTATTGGTACAGGGGGTGAGTCGAACTGAAGCTTTCTTT.

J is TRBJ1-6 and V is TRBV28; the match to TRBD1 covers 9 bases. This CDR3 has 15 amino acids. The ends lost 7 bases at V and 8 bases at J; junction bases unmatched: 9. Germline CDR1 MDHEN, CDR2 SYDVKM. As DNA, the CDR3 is TGTGCCAGCAACTACGGACAGGGGCAATATTCACCCCTCCACTTT. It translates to CASNYGQGQYSPLHF.

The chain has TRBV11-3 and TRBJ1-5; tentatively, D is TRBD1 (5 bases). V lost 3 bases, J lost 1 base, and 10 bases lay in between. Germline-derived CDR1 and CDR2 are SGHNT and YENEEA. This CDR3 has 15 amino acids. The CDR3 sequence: CASSFGSGSNQPQHF. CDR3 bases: TGTGCCAGCAGCTTCGGTTCAGGGAGCAATCAGCCCCAGCATTTT.

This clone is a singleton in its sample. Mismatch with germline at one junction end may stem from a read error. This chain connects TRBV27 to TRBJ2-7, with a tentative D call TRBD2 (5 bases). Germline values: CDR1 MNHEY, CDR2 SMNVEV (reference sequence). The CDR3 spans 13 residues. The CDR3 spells CASSPGGYRTSPF. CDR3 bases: TGTGCCAGCAGTCCCGGCGGGTACCGGACGAGCCCCTTC.

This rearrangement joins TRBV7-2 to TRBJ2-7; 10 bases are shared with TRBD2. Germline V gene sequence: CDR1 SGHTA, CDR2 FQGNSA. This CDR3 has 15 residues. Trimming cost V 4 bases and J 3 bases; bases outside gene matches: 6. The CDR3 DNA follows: TGTGCCAGCAGCTCGCGAACTAGCGGGGACTACGAGCAGTACTTC. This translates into CASSSRTSGDYEQYF.

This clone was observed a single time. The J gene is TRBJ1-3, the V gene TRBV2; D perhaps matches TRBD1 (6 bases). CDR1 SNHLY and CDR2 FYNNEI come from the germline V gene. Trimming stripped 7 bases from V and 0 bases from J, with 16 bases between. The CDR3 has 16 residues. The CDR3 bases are TGTGCCAGCACCTCGGGACACATAACCTCTGGAAACACCATATATTTT. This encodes CASTSGHITSGNTIYF.

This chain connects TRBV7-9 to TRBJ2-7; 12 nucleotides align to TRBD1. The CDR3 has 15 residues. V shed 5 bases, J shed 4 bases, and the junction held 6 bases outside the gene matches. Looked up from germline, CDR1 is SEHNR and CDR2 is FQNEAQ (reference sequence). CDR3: CASSDRDRGLYEQYF. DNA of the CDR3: TGTGCCAGCAGCGACCGGGACAGGGGGCTGTACGAGCAGTACTTC.

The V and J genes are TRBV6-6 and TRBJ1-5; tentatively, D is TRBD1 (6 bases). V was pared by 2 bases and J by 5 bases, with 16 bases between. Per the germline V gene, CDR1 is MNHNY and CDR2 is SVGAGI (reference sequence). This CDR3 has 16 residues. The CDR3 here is CASSYGRDRIYQPQHF. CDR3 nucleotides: TGTGCCAGCAGTTACGGGCGAGACAGGATCTATCAGCCCCAGCATTTT.

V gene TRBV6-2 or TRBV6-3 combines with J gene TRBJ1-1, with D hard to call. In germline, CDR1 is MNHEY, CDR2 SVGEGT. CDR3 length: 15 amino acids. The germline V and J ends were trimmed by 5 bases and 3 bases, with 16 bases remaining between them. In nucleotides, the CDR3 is TGTGCCAGCAGTAAACTAGGGCCTTGGGACACTGAAGCTTTCTTT. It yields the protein CASSKLGPWDTEAFF.

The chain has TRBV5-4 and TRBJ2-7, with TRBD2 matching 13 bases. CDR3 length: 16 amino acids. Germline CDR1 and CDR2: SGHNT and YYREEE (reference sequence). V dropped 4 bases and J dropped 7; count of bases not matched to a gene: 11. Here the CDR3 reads CASSPGLAGIAGEQYF. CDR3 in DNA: TGTGCCAGCAGCCCGGGACTAGCGGGAATAGCGGGGGAGCAGTACTTC. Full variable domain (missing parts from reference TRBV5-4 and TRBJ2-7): ETGVTQSPTHLIKTRGQQVTLRCSSQSGHNTVSWYQQALGQGPQFIFQYYREEENGRGNFPPRFSGLQFPNYSSELNVNALELDDSALYLCASSPGLAGIAGEQYFGPGTRLTVT.

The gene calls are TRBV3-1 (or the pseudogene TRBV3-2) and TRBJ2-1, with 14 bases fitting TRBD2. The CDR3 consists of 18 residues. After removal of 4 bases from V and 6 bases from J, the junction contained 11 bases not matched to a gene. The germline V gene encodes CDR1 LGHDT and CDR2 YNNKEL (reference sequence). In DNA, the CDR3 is TGTGCCAGCAGCCTATCCGGGACTAGCGGGAGACAGGGCAATGAGCAGTTCTTC. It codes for CASSLSGTSGRQGNEQFF.

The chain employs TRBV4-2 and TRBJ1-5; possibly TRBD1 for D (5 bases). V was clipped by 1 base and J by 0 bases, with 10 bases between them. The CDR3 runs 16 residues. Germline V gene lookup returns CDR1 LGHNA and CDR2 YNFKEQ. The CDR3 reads CASSQGGGNSNQPQHF. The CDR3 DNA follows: TGTGCCAGCAGCCAAGGGGGGGGAAATAGCAATCAGCCCCAGCATTTT.

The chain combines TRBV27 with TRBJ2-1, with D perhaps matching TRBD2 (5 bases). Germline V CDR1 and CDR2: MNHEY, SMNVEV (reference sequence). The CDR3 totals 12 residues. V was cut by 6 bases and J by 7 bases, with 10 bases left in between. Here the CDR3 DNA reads TGTGCCAGCAGCCGAAGCGGTAATGAGCAGTTCTTC. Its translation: CASSRSGNEQFF.

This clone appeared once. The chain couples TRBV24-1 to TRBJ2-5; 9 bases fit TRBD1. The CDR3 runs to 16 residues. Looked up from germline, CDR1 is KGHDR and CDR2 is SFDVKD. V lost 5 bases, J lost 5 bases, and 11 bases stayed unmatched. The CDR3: CATSGGRGQGLETQYF. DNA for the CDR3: TGTGCCACCAGTGGGGGCAGGGGACAGGGCCTGGAGACCCAGTACTTC.

The CDR3 nucleotides read TGTGCCAGCAGCCCGCGCGGGCGCTTGGAGACCCAGTACTTC. The encoded protein is CASSPRGRLETQYF. The chain joins TRBV11-2 to TRBJ2-5; possibly TRBD2 for D (5 bases). This CDR3 is 14 amino acids long. CDR1 and CDR2 from the germline V gene are SGHAT and FQNNGV. V was trimmed by 5 bases and J by 5 bases, leaving 15 bases between them.

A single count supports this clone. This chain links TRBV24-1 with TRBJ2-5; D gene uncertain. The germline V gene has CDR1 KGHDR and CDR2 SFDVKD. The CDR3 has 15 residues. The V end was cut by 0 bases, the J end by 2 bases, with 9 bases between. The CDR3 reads CATSDLSVGQETQYF. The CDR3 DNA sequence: TGTGCCACCAGTGATTTGAGTGTCGGGCAAGAGACCCAGTACTTC.

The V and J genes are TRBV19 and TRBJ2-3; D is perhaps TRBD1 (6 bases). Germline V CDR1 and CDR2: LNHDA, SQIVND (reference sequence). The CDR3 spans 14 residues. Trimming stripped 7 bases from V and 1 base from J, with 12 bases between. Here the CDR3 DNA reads TGTGCCAGTAAGAACGACAGGCGCACAGATACGCAGTATTTT. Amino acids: CASKNDRRTDTQYF.

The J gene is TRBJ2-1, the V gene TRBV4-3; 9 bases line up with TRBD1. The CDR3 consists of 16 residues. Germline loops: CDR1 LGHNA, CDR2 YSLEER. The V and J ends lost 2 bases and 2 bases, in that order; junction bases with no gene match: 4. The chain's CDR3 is CASSQLRQGAYNEQFF. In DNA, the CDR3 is TGCGCCAGCAGCCAACTTCGACAGGGGGCCTACAATGAGCAGTTCTTC.

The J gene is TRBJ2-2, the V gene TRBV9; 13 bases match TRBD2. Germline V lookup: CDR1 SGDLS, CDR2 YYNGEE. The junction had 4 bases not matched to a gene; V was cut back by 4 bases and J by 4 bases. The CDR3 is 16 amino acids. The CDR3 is CASSPTSGGSTGELFF. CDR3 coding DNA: TGTGCCAGCAGCCCGACTAGCGGGGGGAGCACCGGGGAGCTGTTTTTT.

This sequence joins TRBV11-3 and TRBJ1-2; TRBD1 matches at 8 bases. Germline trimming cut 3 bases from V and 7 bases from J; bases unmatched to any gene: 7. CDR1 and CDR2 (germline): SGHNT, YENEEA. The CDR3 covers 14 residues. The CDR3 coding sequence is TGTGCCAGCAGCTTCGACAGGGGATCCGCTGGCTACACCTTC. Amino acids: CASSFDRGSAGYTF.

CDR3 in amino acids: CAIIRGTEAFF. The DNA for the CDR3 is TGTGCCATCATTCGGGGCACTGAAGCTTTCTTT. V gene TRBV10-3 combines with J gene TRBJ1-1; D is unresolved. The length of the CDR3 is 11 residues. Per germline, CDR1 ENHRY and CDR2 SYGVKD. V shed 7 bases and J shed 4 bases, with 7 bases lying between them.

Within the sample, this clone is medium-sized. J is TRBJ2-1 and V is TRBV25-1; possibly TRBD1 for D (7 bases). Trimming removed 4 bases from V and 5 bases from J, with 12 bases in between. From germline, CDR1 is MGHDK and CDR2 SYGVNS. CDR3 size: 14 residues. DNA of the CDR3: TGTGCCAGCAGTGTCAGGGGGGCCAACAATGAGCAGTTCTTC. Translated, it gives CASSVRGANNEQFF.

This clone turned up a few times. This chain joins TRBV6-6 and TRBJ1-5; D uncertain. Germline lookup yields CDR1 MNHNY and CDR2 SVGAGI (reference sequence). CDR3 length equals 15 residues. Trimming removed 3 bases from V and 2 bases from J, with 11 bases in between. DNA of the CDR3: TGTGCCAGCAGTTATTCCGCCCCGGGCAATCAGCCCCAGCATTTT. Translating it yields CASSYSAPGNQPQHF.

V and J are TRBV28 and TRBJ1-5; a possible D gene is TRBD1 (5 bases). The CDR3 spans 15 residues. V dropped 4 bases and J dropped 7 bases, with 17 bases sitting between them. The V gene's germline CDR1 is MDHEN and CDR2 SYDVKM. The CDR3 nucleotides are TGTGCCAGCAGTTGGGGGAGGGTTGACGGACAGCCCCAGCATTTT. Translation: CASSWGRVDGQPQHF.

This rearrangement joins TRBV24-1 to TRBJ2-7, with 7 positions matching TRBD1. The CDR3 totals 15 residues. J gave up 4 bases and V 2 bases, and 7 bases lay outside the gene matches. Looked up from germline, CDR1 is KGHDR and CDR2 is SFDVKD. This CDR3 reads CATSDSRTGLYEQYF. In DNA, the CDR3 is TGTGCCACCAGTGATTCCCGGACAGGTCTTTACGAGCAGTACTTC.

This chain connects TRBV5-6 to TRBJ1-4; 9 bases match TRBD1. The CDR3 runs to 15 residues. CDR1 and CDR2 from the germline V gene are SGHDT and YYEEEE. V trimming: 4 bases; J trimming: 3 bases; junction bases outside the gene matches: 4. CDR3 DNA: TGTGCCAGCAGCAGATGGACAGGGGCTAATGAAAAACTGTTTTTT. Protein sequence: CASSRWTGANEKLFF.

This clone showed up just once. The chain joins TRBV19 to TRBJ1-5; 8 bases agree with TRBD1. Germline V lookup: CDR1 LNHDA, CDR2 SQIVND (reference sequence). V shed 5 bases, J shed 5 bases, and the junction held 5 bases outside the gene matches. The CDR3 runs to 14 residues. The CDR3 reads CASSPRGPDQPQHF. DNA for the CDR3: TGTGCCAGTAGTCCCAGGGGGCCAGATCAGCCCCAGCATTTT.